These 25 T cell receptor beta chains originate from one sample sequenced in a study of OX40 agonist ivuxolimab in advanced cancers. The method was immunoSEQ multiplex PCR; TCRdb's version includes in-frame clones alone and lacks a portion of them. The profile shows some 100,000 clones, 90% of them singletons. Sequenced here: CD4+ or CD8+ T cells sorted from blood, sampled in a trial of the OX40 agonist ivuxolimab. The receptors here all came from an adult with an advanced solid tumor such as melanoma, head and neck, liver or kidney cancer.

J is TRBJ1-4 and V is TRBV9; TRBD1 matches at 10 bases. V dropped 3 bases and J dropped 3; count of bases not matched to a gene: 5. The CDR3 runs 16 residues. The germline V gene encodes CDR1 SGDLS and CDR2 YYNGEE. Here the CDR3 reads CASSAGQGPPNEKLFF. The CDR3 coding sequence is TGTGCCAGCAGCGCGGGACAGGGGCCCCCTAATGAAAAACTGTTTTTT. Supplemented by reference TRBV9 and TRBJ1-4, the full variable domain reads DSGVTQTPKHLITATGQRVTLRCSPRSGDLSVYWYQQSLDQGLQFLIQYYNGEERAKGNILERFSAQQFPDLHSELNLSSLELGDSALYFCASSAGQGPPNEKLFFGSGTQLSVL.

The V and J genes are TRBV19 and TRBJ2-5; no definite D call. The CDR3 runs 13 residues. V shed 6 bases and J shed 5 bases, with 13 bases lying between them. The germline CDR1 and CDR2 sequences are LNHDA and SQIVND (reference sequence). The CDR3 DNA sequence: TGTGCCAGTAGAACGGGCCCTTCTGAGACCCAGTACTTC. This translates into CASRTGPSETQYF.

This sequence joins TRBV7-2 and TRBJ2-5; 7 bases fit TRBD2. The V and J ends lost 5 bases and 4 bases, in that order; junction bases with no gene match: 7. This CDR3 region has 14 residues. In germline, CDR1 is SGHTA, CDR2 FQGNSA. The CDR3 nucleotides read TGTGCCAGCAGCCGTGGGGGGGGAGGAGAGACCCAGTACTTC. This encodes CASSRGGGGETQYF.

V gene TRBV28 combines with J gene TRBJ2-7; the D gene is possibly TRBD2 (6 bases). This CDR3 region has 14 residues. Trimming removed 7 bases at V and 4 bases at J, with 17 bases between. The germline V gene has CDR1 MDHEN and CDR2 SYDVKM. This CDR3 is CASIRSGGVYEQYF. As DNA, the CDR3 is TGTGCCAGCATACGATCCGGCGGGGTGTACGAGCAGTACTTC. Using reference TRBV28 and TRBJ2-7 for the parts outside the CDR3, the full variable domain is DVKVTQSSRYLVKRTGEKVFLECVQDMDHENMFWYRQDPGLGLRLIYFSYDVKMKEKGDIPEGYSVSREKKERFSLILESASTNQTSMYLCASIRSGGVYEQYFGPGTRLTVT.

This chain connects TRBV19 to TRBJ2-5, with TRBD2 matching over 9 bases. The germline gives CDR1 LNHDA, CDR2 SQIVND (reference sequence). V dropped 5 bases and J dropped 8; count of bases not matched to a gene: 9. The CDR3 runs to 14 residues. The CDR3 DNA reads TGTGCCAGTAGTCTATCAGCGGGAGGTAGAACCCAGTACTTC. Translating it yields CASSLSAGGRTQYF.

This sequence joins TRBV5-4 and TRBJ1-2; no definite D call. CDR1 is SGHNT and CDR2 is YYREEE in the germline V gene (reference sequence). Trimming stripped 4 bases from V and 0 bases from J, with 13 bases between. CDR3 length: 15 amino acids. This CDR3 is CASSQARIANYGYTF. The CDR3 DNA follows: TGTGCCAGCAGCCAAGCCCGGATCGCTAACTATGGCTACACCTTC.

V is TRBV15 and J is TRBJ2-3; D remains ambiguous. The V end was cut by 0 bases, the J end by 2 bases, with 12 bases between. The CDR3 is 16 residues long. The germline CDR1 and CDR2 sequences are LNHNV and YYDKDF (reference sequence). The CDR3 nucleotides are TGTGCCACCAGCAGAGATACGTCGGTCCTCACAGATACGCAGTATTTT. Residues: CATSRDTSVLTDTQYF. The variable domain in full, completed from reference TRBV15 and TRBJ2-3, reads DAMVIQNPRYQVTQFGKPVTLSCSQTLNHNVMYWYQQKSSQAPKLLFHYYDKDFNNEADTPDNFQSRRPNTSFCFLDIRSPGLGDTAMYLCATSRDTSVLTDTQYFGPGTRLTVL.

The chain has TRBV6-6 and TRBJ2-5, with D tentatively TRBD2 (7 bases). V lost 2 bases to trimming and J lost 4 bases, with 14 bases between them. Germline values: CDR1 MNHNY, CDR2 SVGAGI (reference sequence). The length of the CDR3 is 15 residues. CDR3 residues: CASSYGGGLAETQYF. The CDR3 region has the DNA TGTGCCAGCAGTTACGGGGGGGGCCTGGCAGAGACCCAGTACTTC.

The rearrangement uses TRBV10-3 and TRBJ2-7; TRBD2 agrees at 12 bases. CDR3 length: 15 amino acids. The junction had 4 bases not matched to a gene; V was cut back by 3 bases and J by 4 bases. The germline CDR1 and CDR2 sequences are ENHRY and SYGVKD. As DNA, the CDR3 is TGTGCCATCAGTGAACTAGCGGGAGGAGGTTACGAGCAGTACTTC. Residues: CAISELAGGGYEQYF.

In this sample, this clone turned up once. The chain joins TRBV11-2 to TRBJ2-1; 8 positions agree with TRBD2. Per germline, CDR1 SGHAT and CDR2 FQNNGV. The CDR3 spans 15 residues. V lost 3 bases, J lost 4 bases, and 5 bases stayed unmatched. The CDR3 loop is CASSFERELYNEQFF. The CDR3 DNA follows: TGTGCCAGCAGCTTTGAGCGGGAGTTGTACAATGAGCAGTTCTTC.

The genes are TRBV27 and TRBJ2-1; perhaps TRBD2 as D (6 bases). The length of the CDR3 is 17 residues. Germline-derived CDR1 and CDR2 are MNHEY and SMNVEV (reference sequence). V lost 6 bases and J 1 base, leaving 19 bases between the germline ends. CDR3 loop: CASRATRGPGSYNEQFF. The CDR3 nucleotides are TGTGCCAGCAGGGCGACTAGAGGCCCTGGTTCCTACAATGAGCAGTTCTTC.

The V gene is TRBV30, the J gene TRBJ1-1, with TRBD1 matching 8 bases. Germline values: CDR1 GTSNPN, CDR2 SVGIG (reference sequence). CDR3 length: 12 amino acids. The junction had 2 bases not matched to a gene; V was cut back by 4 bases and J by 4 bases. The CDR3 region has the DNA TGTGCCTGGACCAGGGGGCCCACTGAAGCTTTCTTT. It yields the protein CAWTRGPTEAFF.

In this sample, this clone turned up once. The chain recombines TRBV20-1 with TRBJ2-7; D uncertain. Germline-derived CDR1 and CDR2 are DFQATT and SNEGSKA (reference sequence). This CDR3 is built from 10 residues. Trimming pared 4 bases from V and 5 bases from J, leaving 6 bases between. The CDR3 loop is CSATSHEQYF. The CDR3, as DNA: TGCAGTGCTACCAGCCACGAGCAGTACTTC.

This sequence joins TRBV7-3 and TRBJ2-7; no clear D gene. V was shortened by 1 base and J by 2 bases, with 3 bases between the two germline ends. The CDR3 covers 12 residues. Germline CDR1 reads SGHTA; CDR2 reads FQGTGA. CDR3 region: CASSLIPYEQYF. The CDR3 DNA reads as TGTGCCAGCAGCTTAATTCCCTACGAGCAGTACTTC.

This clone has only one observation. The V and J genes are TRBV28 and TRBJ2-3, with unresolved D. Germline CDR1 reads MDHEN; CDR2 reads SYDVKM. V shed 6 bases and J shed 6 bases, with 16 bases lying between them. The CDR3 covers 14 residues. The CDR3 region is CASRPGRSRDTQYF. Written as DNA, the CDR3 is TGTGCCAGCAGGCCGGGCAGAAGTCGGGATACGCAGTATTTT.

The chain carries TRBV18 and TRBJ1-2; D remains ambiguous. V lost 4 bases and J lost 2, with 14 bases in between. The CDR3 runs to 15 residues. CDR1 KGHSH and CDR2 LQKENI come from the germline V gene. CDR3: CASSQQMGGNYGYTF. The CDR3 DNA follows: TGTGCCAGCTCACAACAAATGGGAGGGAACTATGGCTACACCTTC.

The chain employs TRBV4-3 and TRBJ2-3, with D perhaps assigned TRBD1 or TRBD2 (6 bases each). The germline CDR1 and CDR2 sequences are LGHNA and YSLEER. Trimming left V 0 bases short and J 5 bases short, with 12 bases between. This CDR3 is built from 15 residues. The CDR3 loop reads CASSQDSRGQDTQYF. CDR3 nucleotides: TGCGCCAGCAGCCAAGATTCTCGGGGGCAAGATACGCAGTATTTT.

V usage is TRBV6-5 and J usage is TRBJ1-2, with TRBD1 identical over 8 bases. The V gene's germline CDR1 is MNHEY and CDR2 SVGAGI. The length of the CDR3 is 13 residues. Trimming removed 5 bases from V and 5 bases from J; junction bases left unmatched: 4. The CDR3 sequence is CASSPQGVYGYTF. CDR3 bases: TGTGCCAGCAGTCCACAGGGGGTTTATGGCTACACCTTC.

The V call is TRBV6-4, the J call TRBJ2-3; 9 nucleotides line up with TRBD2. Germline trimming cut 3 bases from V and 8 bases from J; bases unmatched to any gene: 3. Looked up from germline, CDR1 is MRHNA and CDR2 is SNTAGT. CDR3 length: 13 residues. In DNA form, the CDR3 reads TGTGCCAGCAGTGAGAATAGCGGGGGTACGCAGTATTTT. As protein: CASSENSGGTQYF.

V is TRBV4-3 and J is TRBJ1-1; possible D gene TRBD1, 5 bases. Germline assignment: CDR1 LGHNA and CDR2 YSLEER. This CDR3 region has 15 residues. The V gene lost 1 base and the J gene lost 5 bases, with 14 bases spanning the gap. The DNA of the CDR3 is TGCGCCAGCAGCCAAGTAAGAGGGGCGCTGACTGAAGCTTTCTTT. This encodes CASSQVRGALTEAFF.

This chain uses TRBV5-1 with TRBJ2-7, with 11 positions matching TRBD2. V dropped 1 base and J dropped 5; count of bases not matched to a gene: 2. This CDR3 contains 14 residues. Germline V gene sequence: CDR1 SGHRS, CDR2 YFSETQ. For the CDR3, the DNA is TGCGCCAGCAGCTTGACTAGCGGGAGCCACGAGCAGTACTTC. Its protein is CASSLTSGSHEQYF.

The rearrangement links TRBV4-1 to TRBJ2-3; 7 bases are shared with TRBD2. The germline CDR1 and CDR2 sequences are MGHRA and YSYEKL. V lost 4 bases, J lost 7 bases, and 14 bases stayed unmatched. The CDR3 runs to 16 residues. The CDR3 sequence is CASSLGGTTAGHTQYF. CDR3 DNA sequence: TGCGCCAGCAGCCTTGGGGGGACTACCGCCGGGCATACGCAGTATTTT.

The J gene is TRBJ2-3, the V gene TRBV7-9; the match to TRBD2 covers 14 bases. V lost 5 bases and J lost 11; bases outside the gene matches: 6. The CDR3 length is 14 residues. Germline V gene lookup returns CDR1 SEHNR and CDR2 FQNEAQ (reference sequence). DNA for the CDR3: TGTGCCAGCAGCGAGGGACTAGCGGGAGATGAGCAGTATTTT. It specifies CASSEGLAGDEQYF.

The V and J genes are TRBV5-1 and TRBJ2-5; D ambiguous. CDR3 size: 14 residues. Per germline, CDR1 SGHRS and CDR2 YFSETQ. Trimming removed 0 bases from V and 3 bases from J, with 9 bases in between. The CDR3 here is CASSLGGPEETQYF. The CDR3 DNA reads TGCGCCAGCAGCTTGGGCGGTCCTGAAGAGACCCAGTACTTC. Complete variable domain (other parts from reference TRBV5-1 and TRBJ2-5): KAGVTQTPRYLIKTRGQQVTLSCSPISGHRSVSWYQQTPGQGLQFLFEYFSETQRNKGNFPGRFSGRQFSNSRSEMNVSTLELGDSALYLCASSLGGPEETQYFGPGTRLLVL.

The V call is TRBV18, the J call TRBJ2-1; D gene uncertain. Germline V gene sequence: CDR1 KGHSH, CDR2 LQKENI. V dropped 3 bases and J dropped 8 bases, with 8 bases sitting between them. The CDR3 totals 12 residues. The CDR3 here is CASSPHADEQFF. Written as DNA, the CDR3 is TGTGCCAGCTCACCCCACGCGGATGAGCAGTTCTTC.